The 15 T cell receptor beta chains below were found in one sample sequenced in a study of T cell repertoires in cytomegalovirus infection (dated by TCRdb to between 2017 and 2020). TCRdb lists the instrument as Illumina HiSeq 1500. TCRdb redid the processing of the public reads, applying fastp at Q25 and MiXCR, and retained in-frame beta chains. Every distinct CDR3 protein forms one entry, paired with its most common genes and DNA. Recorded for this sample are almost 90,000 distinct CDR3 sequences; around 32% of them occurred a single time. Of the sample, about 65% falls within the top ten clones. For these receptors, no antigen is known. The intended sense of this specimen's treatment or condition label: in vitro stimulation with specific CMV peptide epitopes to enrich CMV-specific T cells. The sequencing here drew on CD8+ T cells from cultured PBMCs, taken from culture after CMV antigen stimulation. The receptors were sampled from a human donor in good health (CMV status not recorded). Some clones in this sample may be carry-over from other donors' samples.

This clonotype was seen a handful of times. The chain joins TRBV7-2 to TRBJ2-7; TRBD1 matches at 10 bases. V gave up 5 bases and J gave up 7 bases; unmatched junction bases: 5. Germline CDR1 SGHTA, CDR2 FQGNSA. The CDR3 contains 13 residues. The chain's CDR3 is CASSTGQGGEQYF. The CDR3 nucleotides read TGTGCCAGCAGCACCGGACAGGGGGGTGAGCAGTACTTC.

This sequence joins TRBV6-5 and TRBJ2-5; D possibly corresponds to TRBD1 (6 bases). Germline V CDR1 and CDR2: MNHEY, SVGAGI. Between the trimmed V and J ends, which lost 7 bases and 4 bases, there was a span of 16 bases. The CDR3 is made up of 14 amino acids. CDR3 nucleotides: TGTGCCAGCAAGAGGACTCAAGGGGGAGAGACCCAGTACTTC. Residues: CASKRTQGGETQYF.

This clonotype turned up a few times. The chain recombines TRBV4-2 with TRBJ1-1, with D unresolved. V dropped 4 bases and J dropped 0 bases, with 12 bases sitting between them. Germline loops: CDR1 LGHNA, CDR2 YNFKEQ. The length of the CDR3 is 15 residues. The CDR3 DNA is TGTGCCAGCAGCCCCGGCGAGCCCTTGAACACTGAAGCTTTCTTT. This gives the protein CASSPGEPLNTEAFF.

V usage is TRBV3-1 and J usage is TRBJ2-7, with D possibly being TRBD1 or TRBD2 (6 bases each). The V end lost 0 bases, the J end lost 6 bases, and 12 bases lay between the germline ends. The CDR3 contains 14 residues. CDR1 is LGHDT and CDR2 is YNNKEL in the germline V gene (reference sequence). The CDR3 DNA sequence: TGTGCCAGCAGCCAAGATGCCAGGGGAGGCGAGCAGTACTTC. Its protein is CASSQDARGGEQYF.

In its sample, this clonotype was seen once. The chain combines TRBV12-3 or TRBV12-4 with TRBJ1-1; D remains ambiguous. The CDR3 length is 15 residues. V lost 3 bases to trimming and J lost 5 bases, with 16 bases between them. CDR3 bases: TGTGCCAGCAGTTTTGGTCTTTCGACCGAGACTGAAGCTTTCTTT. Protein sequence: CASSFGLSTETEAFF.

This clonotype has more than one count but fewer than ten. This chain uses TRBV7-8 with TRBJ1-5; no reliable D call. CDR1 and CDR2 (germline): SGHVS, FQNEAQ. The germline V and J ends were trimmed by 4 bases and 6 bases, with 7 bases remaining between them. This CDR3 contains 12 residues. The CDR3 reads CASSSTRQPQHF. DNA of the CDR3: TGTGCCAGCAGCTCGACCCGTCAGCCCCAGCATTTT.

This chain connects TRBV15 to TRBJ2-1; 12 positions match TRBD2. The CDR3 has 16 residues. V shed 5 bases and J 8 bases; nucleotides not matched to a gene: 10. Per germline, CDR1 LNHNV and CDR2 YYDKDF (reference sequence). CDR3 region: CATSGRWTSGDHEQFF. The CDR3 nucleotides are TGTGCCACCAGCGGGCGCTGGACTAGCGGGGACCATGAGCAGTTCTTC.

This chain joins TRBV12-3 or TRBV12-4 and TRBJ2-7, with D perhaps TRBD1 (5 bases). This CDR3 is built from 16 residues. V lost 6 bases, J lost 2 bases, and 20 bases lay in between. CDR3 nucleotides: TGTGCCAGCAGCAGAAGTCAGGGTGCGATGGCCTACGAGCAGTACTTC. Translation: CASSRSQGAMAYEQYF.

This clonotype was counted ten times or more. V and J are TRBV7-2 and TRBJ2-5; D uncertain. The V end was cut by 5 bases, the J end by 1 base, with 2 bases between. This CDR3 is 11 amino acids long. The V gene's germline CDR1 is SGHTA and CDR2 FQGNSA. CDR3 protein: CASSLQETQYF. The CDR3, as DNA: TGTGCCAGCAGCCTCCAAGAGACCCAGTACTTC.

The table lists this clonotype with a few counts. This chain links TRBV6-5 with TRBJ2-5; D is possibly TRBD1 (6 bases). From germline, CDR1 is MNHEY and CDR2 SVGAGI. With 0 bases removed from V and 2 bases from J, the gap between germline ends came to 10 bases. This CDR3 is built from 15 residues. The CDR3 reads CASSYSRGNQETQYF. The CDR3 nucleotides are TGTGCCAGCAGTTACTCGAGGGGGAATCAAGAGACCCAGTACTTC.

The CDR3 DNA sequence: TGTGCCAGCAGTTTATTGGGGGGGGACGCCTACGAGCAGTACTTC. It is translated as CASSLLGGDAYEQYF. V is TRBV28 and J is TRBJ2-7; 7 nucleotides align to TRBD2. CDR3 length: 15 residues. Germline CDR1 is MDHEN and CDR2 is SYDVKM. Trimming removed 1 base from V and 2 bases from J; junction bases left unmatched: 5.

V gene TRBV7-9 combines with J gene TRBJ2-7, with 11 bases lining up with TRBD2. V dropped 4 bases and J dropped 5; count of bases not matched to a gene: 7. Germline V gene sequence: CDR1 SEHNR, CDR2 FQNEAQ (reference sequence). This CDR3 region has 15 residues. Here the CDR3 reads CASSSLAGGNNEQYF. The CDR3 nucleotides are TGTGCCAGCAGCTCTTTAGCGGGGGGGAACAACGAGCAGTACTTC.

DNA of the CDR3: TGCAGCGTCCTAGGACAGGGATGGGGGTCCTACGAGCAGTACTTC. It encodes CSVLGQGWGSYEQYF. The genes are TRBV29-1 and TRBJ2-7, with 8 bases lining up with TRBD1. The germline gives CDR1 SQVTM, CDR2 ANQGSEA. V lost 6 bases to trimming and J lost 1 base; unmatched junction nucleotides: 11. The CDR3 consists of 15 residues.

This chain uses TRBV7-2 with TRBJ1-1; perhaps TRBD1 as D (6 bases). Deletions cut 4 bases from V and 6 bases from J, with 15 bases between. Germline V gene lookup returns CDR1 SGHTA and CDR2 FQGNSA. The CDR3 spans 14 residues. For the CDR3, the DNA is TGTGCCAGCAGCTCCCCAGGGGCAGGGCCTGAAGCTTTCTTT. Translation gives CASSSPGAGPEAFF.

This clonotype has at least ten counts. The rearrangement uses TRBV29-1 and TRBJ2-3; D might be TRBD1 or TRBD2, each matching 6 bases. This CDR3 is built from 12 residues. The V and J ends lost 2 bases and 4 bases respectively, with 7 bases between them. CDR1 and CDR2 from the germline V gene are SQVTM and ANQGSEA. CDR3 sequence reads: CSVERGADTQYF. The DNA of the CDR3 is TGCAGCGTTGAAAGGGGGGCAGATACGCAGTATTTT.